The sequence of this TCR beta chain was determined in a study of shared clonotypes between healthy human individuals. Repertoires were generated with immunoSEQ multiplex PCR, while TCRdb's copy carries only in-frame clones and drops some. Of about 470,000 clones in the sample, 70% to 80% are singletons; the top ten hold roughly 13%. The CDR3 length is 13 residues. Germline CDR1 is SGHDT and CDR2 is YYEEEE. Trimming removed 4 bases at V and 0 bases at J, with 5 bases between. This TCR came from a woman aged 40-49 years in good health. Some clones in this sample may be carry-over from other donors' samples. The sequenced material came from PBMCs. V gene TRBV5-6 combines with J gene TRBJ1-5; D gene uncertain. The CDR3 reads CASSKSSNQPQHF. The DNA for the CDR3 is TGTGCCAGCAGCAAGAGTAGCAATCAGCCCCAGCATTTT.